Listed here are 15 T cell receptor beta chains from one sample, sequenced in a study of blood T cell repertoires in COVID-19. Assay used: immunoSEQ multiplex PCR; TCRdb lists only in-frame clones, some missing. This table holds about 150,000 clones, less than 95% found once. The material sequenced was peripheral blood. The receptors shown here come from a man aged 50 to 59 with acute or convalescent COVID-19.

This chain links TRBV9 with TRBJ2-5, with a weak D call TRBD2 (6 bases). CDR3 length: 16 amino acids. V was clipped by 0 bases and J by 2 bases, with 14 bases between them. Per germline, CDR1 SGDLS and CDR2 YYNGEE. CDR3 protein: CASSVAETRDQETQYF. DNA of the CDR3: TGTGCCAGCAGCGTAGCTGAGACTAGGGATCAAGAGACCCAGTACTTC.

This sequence joins TRBV5-1 and TRBJ1-2; the D gene is possibly TRBD1 (5 bases). Germline values: CDR1 SGHRS, CDR2 YFSETQ. Trimming stripped 4 bases from V and 6 bases from J, with 10 bases between. The length of the CDR3 is 12 residues. The CDR3 nucleotides are TGCGCCAGCAGCCAAGACAGCGATGGCTACACCTTC. This sequence encodes CASSQDSDGYTF. Combining the CDR3 with reference TRBV5-1 and TRBJ1-2 gives the whole variable domain KAGVTQTPRYLIKTRGQQVTLSCSPISGHRSVSWYQQTPGQGLQFLFEYFSETQRNKGNFPGRFSGRQFSNSRSEMNVSTLELGDSALYLCASSQDSDGYTFGSGTRLTVV.

This rearrangement joins TRBV21-1 to TRBJ2-1; TRBD2 is taken as the D call from the table, unchecked against the DNA. TRBV21-1 constitutes a pseudogene. The CDR3 runs to 15 residues. DNA of the CDR3: TGTGCCAGCAGCAAAGAACTAGCGGGAGGTGCTGAGCAGTTCTTC. Protein: CASSKELAGGAEQFF.

The chain couples TRBV7-9 to TRBJ1-1, with TRBD1 as a possible D gene (6 bases). The CDR3 is made up of 16 amino acids. V was clipped by 1 base and J by 0 bases, with 12 bases between them. Germline lookup yields CDR1 SEHNR and CDR2 FQNEAQ (reference sequence). The CDR3 coding sequence is TGTGCCAGCAGCTTAGGGAGGACAGTGATGAACACTGAAGCTTTCTTT. It is translated as CASSLGRTVMNTEAFF.

V is TRBV3-1 (or the pseudogene TRBV3-2) and J is TRBJ1-1, with unresolved D. Germline-derived CDR1 and CDR2 are LGHDT and YNNKEL (reference sequence). This CDR3 comprises 18 residues. Deletions cut 6 bases from V and 0 bases from J, with 23 bases between. CDR3 nucleotides: TGTGCCAGCAGAGAACGATTAGGATTCGGGTATATGAACACTGAAGCTTTCTTT. Translation gives CASRERLGFGYMNTEAFF.

The chain is built from TRBV4-3 and TRBJ2-1; D perhaps matches TRBD2 (5 bases). V lost 0 bases and J 0 bases, leaving 12 bases between the germline ends. The CDR3 has 17 residues. Germline CDR1 LGHNA, CDR2 YSLEER. This CDR3 is CASSQDGGPRSYNEQFF. As DNA, the CDR3 is TGCGCCAGCAGCCAAGATGGAGGACCACGCTCCTACAATGAGCAGTTCTTC.

The CDR3 bases are TGTGCCAGCAGTTTCACGGGAGGGCCCTACAATGAGCAGTTCTTC. Translating gives CASSFTGGPYNEQFF. The rearrangement uses TRBV28 and TRBJ2-1; 8 nucleotides agree with TRBD2. V shed 3 bases and J 2 bases; nucleotides not matched to a gene: 3. CDR1 is MDHEN and CDR2 is SYDVKM in the germline V gene. The CDR3 contains 15 residues.

The gene calls are TRBV2 and TRBJ1-6, with D perhaps TRBD1 (5 bases). Germline lookup yields CDR1 SNHLY and CDR2 FYNNEI. The CDR3 contains 14 residues. V lost 7 bases and J lost 7, with 14 bases in between. The CDR3 is CASTGQLPNSPLHF. Written as DNA, the CDR3 is TGTGCCAGCACCGGACAATTACCGAATTCACCCCTCCACTTT.

The V and J genes are TRBV29-1 and TRBJ2-3; D is perhaps TRBD2 (5 bases). V was cut by 3 bases and J by 0 bases, with 7 bases left in between. Germline assignment: CDR1 SQVTM and CDR2 ANQGSEA. The CDR3 runs to 13 residues. This chain's CDR3 is CSVEEDSTDTQYF. CDR3 coding DNA: TGCAGCGTTGAGGAGGATAGCACAGATACGCAGTATTTT.

The chain is built from TRBV29-1 and TRBJ1-1; D is uncertain. The V end was cut by 6 bases, the J end by 0 bases, with 17 bases between. Germline V lookup: CDR1 SQVTM, CDR2 ANQGSEA. The CDR3 has 15 residues. CDR3 residues: CSVLQAGTLNTEAFF. In DNA form, the CDR3 reads TGCAGCGTCCTCCAGGCGGGAACCCTGAACACTGAAGCTTTCTTT. Drawing the rest from reference TRBV29-1 and TRBJ1-1, the complete variable domain is SAVISQKPSRDICQRGTSLTIQCQVDSQVTMMFWYRQQPGQSLTLIATANQGSEATYESGFVIDKFPISRPNLTFSTLTVSNMSPEDSSIYLCSVLQAGTLNTEAFFGQGTRLTVV.

The rearrangement links TRBV27 to TRBJ2-3; the D gene is possibly TRBD2 (6 bases). This CDR3 contains 15 residues. V was shortened by 1 base and J by 1 base, with 9 bases between the two germline ends. From germline, CDR1 is MNHEY and CDR2 SMNVEV (reference sequence). CDR3 loop: CASSLWGVRTDTQYF. Here the CDR3 DNA reads TGTGCCAGCAGTTTATGGGGGGTCCGCACAGATACGCAGTATTTT.

The chain combines TRBV3-1 (or the pseudogene TRBV3-2) with TRBJ2-1, with TRBD2 matching over 11 bases. Germline CDR1 reads LGHDT; CDR2 reads YNNKEL (reference sequence). Trimming cost V 0 bases and J 9 bases; bases outside gene matches: 4. The CDR3 runs 15 residues. The CDR3, as DNA: TGTGCCAGCAGCCAAGAGGGGCTAGCGGGAGGTGAGCAGTTCTTC. Translating it yields CASSQEGLAGGEQFF.

The V and J genes are TRBV2 and TRBJ1-5, with TRBD1 matching 10 bases. CDR1 and CDR2 from the germline V gene are SNHLY and FYNNEI. The CDR3 is 15 residues long. V trimming: 6 bases; J trimming: 3 bases; junction bases outside the gene matches: 5. CDR3 in DNA: TGTGCCAGCAGAGCGGACAGGGGGATCAATCAGCCCCAGCATTTT. As protein: CASRADRGINQPQHF. Filled out from reference TRBV2 and TRBJ1-5, the complete variable domain reads EPEVTQTPSHQVTQMGQEVILRCVPISNHLYFYWYRQILGQKVEFLVSFYNNEISEKSEIFDDQFSVERPDGSNFTLKIRSTKLEDSAMYFCASRADRGINQPQHFGDGTRLSIL.

The chain carries TRBV7-8 and TRBJ2-7, with a tentative D call TRBD1 (6 bases). In germline, CDR1 is SGHVS, CDR2 FQNEAQ. This CDR3 has 14 amino acids. Between the trimmed V and J ends, which lost 5 bases and 3 bases, there was a span of 14 bases. The CDR3 DNA reads TGTGCCAGCAGCCGAAGAGGACAGAGCTACGAGCAGTACTTC. It encodes CASSRRGQSYEQYF. The full variable domain, with the rest looked up from reference TRBV7-8 and TRBJ2-7, is GAGVSQSPRYKVAKRGQDVALRCDPISGHVSLFWYQQALGQGPEFLTYFQNEAQLDKSGLPSDRFFAERPEGSVSTLKIQRTQQEDSAVYLCASSRRGQSYEQYFGPGTRLTVT.

V usage is TRBV9 and J usage is TRBJ2-7, with 9 positions matching TRBD2. Germline trimming cut 1 base from V and 2 bases from J; bases unmatched to any gene: 4. Germline lookup yields CDR1 SGDLS and CDR2 YYNGEE. The CDR3 is 15 residues long. The CDR3 coding sequence is TGTGCCAGCAGCGTAACTAGCGGGCCCACCTACGAGCAGTACTTC. This codes for CASSVTSGPTYEQYF.